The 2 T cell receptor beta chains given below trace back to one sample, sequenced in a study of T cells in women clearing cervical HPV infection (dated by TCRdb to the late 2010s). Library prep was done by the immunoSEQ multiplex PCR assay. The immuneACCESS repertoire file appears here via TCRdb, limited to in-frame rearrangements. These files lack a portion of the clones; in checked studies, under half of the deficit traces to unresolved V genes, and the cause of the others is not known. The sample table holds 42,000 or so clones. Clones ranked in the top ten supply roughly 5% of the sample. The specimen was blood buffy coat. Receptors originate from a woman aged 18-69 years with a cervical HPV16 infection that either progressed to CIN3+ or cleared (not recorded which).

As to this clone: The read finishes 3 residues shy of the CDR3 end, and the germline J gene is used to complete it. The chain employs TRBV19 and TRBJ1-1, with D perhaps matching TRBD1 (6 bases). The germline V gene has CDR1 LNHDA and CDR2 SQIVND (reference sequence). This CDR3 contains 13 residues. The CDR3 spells CASSITYRAAAFF. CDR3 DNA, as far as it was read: TGTGCCAGTAGTATAACTTACAGGGCAGCG.

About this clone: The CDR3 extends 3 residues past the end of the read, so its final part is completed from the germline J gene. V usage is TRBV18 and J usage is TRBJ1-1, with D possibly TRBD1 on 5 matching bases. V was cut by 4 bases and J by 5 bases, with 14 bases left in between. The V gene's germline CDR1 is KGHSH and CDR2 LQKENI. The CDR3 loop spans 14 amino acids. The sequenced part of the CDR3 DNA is TGTGCCAGCTCACGCAACGGGGGAAGAACTGAA. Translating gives CASSRNGGRTE. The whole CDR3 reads CASSRNGGRTEAFF. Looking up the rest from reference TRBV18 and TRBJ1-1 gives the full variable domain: NAGVMQNPRHLVRRRGQEARLRCSPMKGHSHVYWYRQLPEEGLKFMVYLQKENIIDESGMPKERFSAEFPKEGPSILRIQQVVRGDSAAYFCASSRNGGRTEAFFGQGTRLTVV.